This TCR beta chain was sequenced in a study of control samples from healthy donors and cancer patients. Profiled with immunoSEQ multiplex PCR; TCRdb holds only in-frame clones, not every one. The table lists 150,000 to 200,000 clones, roughly 88% of them singletons. Germline CDR1 and CDR2: LNHDA and SQIVND (reference sequence). V lost 4 bases, J lost 6 bases, and 6 bases stayed unmatched. This CDR3 is built from 13 residues. Specimen: blood. The sequence derives from a woman aged 30 to 39 in good health. This chain joins TRBV19 and TRBJ2-7, with 7 bases lining up with TRBD1. CDR3 nucleotide sequence: TGTGCCAGTAGTAATAACCCAGGGGGCGAGCAGTACGTC. It specifies CASSNNPGGEQYV.